The rows below give T cell receptor beta chains drawn from one sample of a study of CD8 T cells in seronegative destructive rheumatoid arthritis. Using immunoSEQ multiplex PCR, the repertoire was profiled, and TCRdb retains in-frame clones only, with some absent. In the table there are roughly 13,000 clones, around four fifths of which are singletons. The specimen was CD8+ T cells from blood. These receptor sequences come from a woman aged 30-49 years with seronegative destructive rheumatoid arthritis. Both conserved end residues are part of each CDR3. D genes are given only for firm matches. Part of the rows lack a size; the others show once, few, many or a class for expanded clones.

j_call v_call clone_size cdr3_length d_call cdr3_aa cdr3_nt
TRBJ1-6 TRBV19 - 14 TRBD1 CASSGTGRISPLHF TGTGCCAGTAGTGGGACAGGGCGTATTTCACCCCTCCACTTT
TRBJ1-2 TRBV4-1 - 14 - CASSHAGGGYGYTF TGCGCCAGCAGCCACGCGGGAGGGGGCTATGGCTACACCTTC
TRBJ1-1 TRBV11-2 - 13 - CASSGGVTTEAFF TGTGCCAGCAGCGGGGGGGTGACCACTGAAGCTTTCTTT
TRBJ2-2 TRBV9 - 16 TRBD2 CASSVDVAGDTGELFF TGTGCCAGCAGCGTAGATGTAGCGGGGGACACCGGGGAGCTGTTTTTT
TRBJ2-3 TRBV4-1 - 16 TRBD2 CASARGAGGSTDTQYF TGCGCCAGCGCCAGGGGAGCGGGGGGTAGCACAGATACGCAGTATTTT
TRBJ2-3 TRBV5-4 - 15 TRBD2 CASSFRGGHTDTQYF TGTGCCAGCAGCTTTCGGGGGGGACATACAGATACGCAGTATTTT
TRBJ2-7 TRBV6-1 - 15 TRBD1 CASSDGWTGRNEQYF TGTGCCAGCAGTGATGGCTGGACAGGGCGGAACGAGCAGTACTTC
TRBJ2-7 TRBV14 few 13 TRBD1 CASRWTGAYEQYF TGTGCCAGCCGATGGACAGGGGCCTACGAGCAGTACTTC
TRBJ2-2 TRBV21-1 - 16 - CASGHWTGGFGGELFF TGTGCCAGCGGACACTGGACAGGGGGCTTTGGCGGGGAGCTGTTTTTT
TRBJ1-1 TRBV5-4 - 16 - CASSSPPQLGDTEAFF TGTGCCAGCAGCTCTCCCCCCCAGTTAGGGGACACTGAAGCTTTCTTT
TRBJ1-2 TRBV25-1 - 15 TRBD1 CASSQTGARAYGYTF TGTGCCAGCAGTCAAACAGGGGCTCGGGCCTATGGCTACACCTTC